A selection of T cell receptor beta chains follows, all from one sample in a study of blood T cells in healthy people across ages. One entry per CDR3 protein, called by TCRdb with MiXCR from the 5' RACE reads. The data hold some 1.4 million distinct CDR3 sequences, with 42% observed a single time. Sample: blood. The origin of the receptors is a woman aged 18-29 years in good health. CDR3s leave out the opening cysteine and the closing phenylalanine or tryptophan. D genes are given only for firm matches.

TRBV7-8	TRBJ1-5	TRBD1	ASSRGTGTFNQPQH
TRBV20-1	-	-	SAHTGGGETQY
TRBV5-1	TRBJ2-3	TRBD1	ASSNGQGSTDTQY
TRBV6-5	-	-	ASRGVGVFYEQY
TRBV20-1	TRBJ2-1	-	SARAWGGATNEQF
TRBV6-1	TRBJ2-7	-	ASSEDLDEQY
TRBV5-8	TRBJ2-4	TRBD2	ASSLGASGSDIQY
TRBV2	TRBJ1-3	-	ASTESGTAGNTIY
TRBV25-1	TRBJ2-1	TRBD1	ASRGDSLYNEQF
TRBV20-1	TRBJ1-5	-	SAPRANQPQH
TRBV27	TRBJ1-1	TRBD1	ASRPDRVATEAF
TRBV2	TRBJ1-2	-	ASSPRTQNYGYT
TRBV2	TRBJ2-1	TRBD2	ASSEGLAGSYNEQF
TRBV15	TRBJ1-2	-	ATSSGSGDYGCT
TRBV13	TRBJ2-3	-	ASSGGGGTDTQY
TRBV3-1	TRBJ1-1	-	ASSQDHRNTEAF
TRBV11-2	TRBJ2-7	-	ASSMSAGVSYEQY
TRBV4-2	TRBJ2-7	-	ASSQEGGDLDYEQY
TRBV12-5	TRBJ2-3	TRBD2	ASGFSGAADTQY
TRBV10-3	TRBJ2-7	TRBD1	AISSTGAGEQY
TRBV12-3/TRBV12-4	TRBJ2-6	-	ASRTGTSGANVLT
TRBV21-1	TRBJ1-2	-	ASSKVRWRGDIGGYT
TRBV6-1	TRBJ2-1	-	ASSEGAILDNEQF
TRBV3-1	TRBJ2-7	-	ASSPLQGEQY
TRBV29-1	TRBJ1-2	TRBD1	SVLDRGPARNYGYT
TRBV5-1	TRBJ2-7	TRBD2	ASSGTSGLAYEQY
TRBV2	-	-	ASSDVSPETQY
TRBV4-1	TRBJ2-1	-	ASSQTNRDNSYNEQF
TRBV9	TRBJ1-3	-	ASSSGHTSSGNTIY
TRBV27	TRBJ1-2	TRBD1	ASSPPGQLYGYT
TRBV5-6	TRBJ2-2	-	ASSVTGPGELF
TRBV7-9	TRBJ2-7	-	ASSTPRGEQY
TRBV29-1	TRBJ1-5	-	SVEIKKGQGGNQPQH
TRBV7-8	-	-	ASSLGRGRNYEQY
TRBV12-3/TRBV12-4	TRBJ2-5	TRBD2	ASRDSGGGPEQY
TRBV7-9	TRBJ1-2	-	ASSLAAGQPYGYT
TRBV29-1	TRBJ1-1	TRBD1	SVTGQGAGAF
TRBV6-1	TRBJ2-7	TRBD2	ASSEVLAGYEQY
TRBV20-1	TRBJ2-3	-	SARPGRTQY
TRBV20-1	TRBJ2-2	-	SAFHGGTGELF
TRBV28	TRBJ1-1	-	ASTLPYGTAMNTEAF
TRBV27	TRBJ1-4	-	ASRTRINEKLF
TRBV6-5	TRBJ2-1	-	ASRARAPSYNEQF
TRBV6-2/TRBV6-3	TRBJ2-7	TRBD1	ASRNFGTVYEQY
TRBV29-1	TRBJ2-5	-	SVERLGANEQY